This paragraph reports one T cell receptor beta chain. The entry originates in a study of shared clonotypes between healthy human individuals. The V end lost 3 bases, the J end lost 0 bases, and 9 bases lay between the germline ends. CDR1 and CDR2 (germline): LNHDA, SQIVND (reference sequence). The CDR3 runs 15 residues. The DNA input per sorted-subset replicate PCR was 200 ng, corresponding to roughly 31,000 T cell genomes. Produced via immunoSEQ multiplex PCR; TCRdb's table is partial and in-frame only. Here the sample spans 2 million to 3 million clones, 80% to 95% being singletons. The chain carries TRBV19 and TRBJ1-5, with D perhaps TRBD1 (5 bases). Sequencing was carried out using naive CD4+ T cells from PBMCs. As for subset: CD45RA+ positively selected. This clonotype originated in a man aged 18 to 30 in good health. Some clones in this sample may be carry-over from other donors' samples. The CDR3 region has the DNA TGTGCCAGTAGTATGGGACTGAGTAGCAATCAGCCCCAGCATTTT. Protein sequence: CASSMGLSSNQPQHF.